Listed below are T cell receptor beta chains from one sample, sequenced in a study of Ad26.COV2.S vaccination and SARS-CoV-2 variants. The assay was immunoSEQ multiplex PCR, and TCRdb's table has in-frame clones only and misses some. The sample shows roughly 150,000 clones, roughly 85% of them seen only once. The sequencing used peripheral blood, collected after recovery from COVID-19. The receptors were gathered from a human donor who had recovered from COVID-19. Both conserved end residues are part of each CDR3. The D gene is left open where the match is weak.

V gene,D gene,J gene,CDR3 protein
TRBV5-1,TRBD1,TRBJ2-7,CASSSGTGALYEQYF
TRBV5-1,.,TRBJ1-1,CASSLVTPSTEAFF
TRBV28,.,TRBJ1-1,CASWGRIMNTEAFF
TRBV11-3,.,TRBJ2-2,CASSIKGMELFF
TRBV29-1,TRBD2,TRBJ2-3,CSVARTSGGPSTDTQYF
TRBV7-6,TRBD1,TRBJ2-3,CASSLDRGVTDTQYF
TRBV5-6,.,TRBJ2-6,CASSSGPSSGANVLTF
TRBV5-6,TRBD1,TRBJ1-5,CASSYSDRGGNQPQHF
TRBV6-6,.,TRBJ2-1,CASSTRAYEQFF
TRBV30,.,TRBJ1-5,CAWREPTGNEAQHF
TRBV7-9,TRBD1,TRBJ2-5,CASSHWTGNQETQYF
TRBV6-1,.,TRBJ1-3,CASSELQGSGNTIYF
TRBV6-5,.,TRBJ2-7,CASSYSNRVHYEQYF
TRBV5-8,.,TRBJ1-5,CASSLNRVGNQPQHF